One sample yielded the 25 T cell receptor beta chains listed below, sequenced in a study of cytomegalovirus exposure and HLA in healthy donors. Researchers ran the PCR with 60 Vbeta and 13 Jbeta primers. Assay used: immunoSEQ multiplex PCR; TCRdb lists only in-frame clones, some missing. The profile covers about 170,000 clones, with 65% to 75% appearing a single time and about 1.6% taken by the ten largest. Sequencing was done on a sample of PBMCs. The source is a girl aged 10-17 years in good health and CMV-seronegative.

The V call is TRBV6-1, the J call TRBJ1-1; no clear D gene. Germline V lookup: CDR1 MNHNS, CDR2 SASEGT. V lost 2 bases and J 1 base, leaving 8 bases between the germline ends. The CDR3 is 14 residues long. In nucleotides, the CDR3 is TGTGCCAGCAGTGAAACCCTAGAGAACACTGAAGCTTTCTTT. Translated, it gives CASSETLENTEAFF.

The rearrangement links TRBV5-1 to TRBJ2-7; weak D call: TRBD1 (6 bases). CDR3 size: 14 residues. V was trimmed by 4 bases and J by 0 bases, leaving 11 bases between them. The germline V gene encodes CDR1 SGHRS and CDR2 YFSETQ. In DNA form, the CDR3 reads TGCGCCAGCAGCGACGGGGACACCTCCTACGAGCAGTACTTC. This gives the protein CASSDGDTSYEQYF.

This chain links TRBV5-1 with TRBJ1-1; D ambiguous. The CDR3 runs 12 residues. Trimming removed 3 bases from V and 1 base from J, with 4 bases in between. CDR1 and CDR2 (germline): SGHRS, YFSETQ. CDR3: CASSSQNTEAFF. The CDR3 bases are TGCGCCAGCAGCTCCCAGAACACTGAAGCTTTCTTT. Variable domain in full (rest from reference TRBV5-1 and TRBJ1-1): KAGVTQTPRYLIKTRGQQVTLSCSPISGHRSVSWYQQTPGQGLQFLFEYFSETQRNKGNFPGRFSGRQFSNSRSEMNVSTLELGDSALYLCASSSQNTEAFFGQGTRLTVV.

The rearrangement links TRBV7-9 to TRBJ2-3; 7 nucleotides agree with TRBD1. Unmatched junction bases numbered 8, after V lost 4 bases and J lost 4 bases. Germline CDR1 reads SEHNR; CDR2 reads FQNEAQ (reference sequence). This CDR3 has 15 residues. In DNA, the CDR3 is TGTGCCAGCAGCTCACCGGACAGGTCGGCAGATACGCAGTATTTT. Translating it yields CASSSPDRSADTQYF.

The V call is TRBV7-3, the J call TRBJ2-7, with D possibly TRBD1 on 6 matching bases. Looked up from germline, CDR1 is SGHTA and CDR2 is FQGTGA. The CDR3 consists of 15 residues. V shed 5 bases and J shed 1 base, with 15 bases lying between them. This chain's CDR3 is CASSLTGGISYEQYF. CDR3 sequence (DNA): TGTGCCAGCAGCCTGACAGGAGGAATATCCTACGAGCAGTACTTC. Drawing the rest from reference TRBV7-3 and TRBJ2-7, the complete variable domain is GAGVSQTPSNKVTEKGKYVELRCDPISGHTALYWYRQSLGQGPEFLIYFQGTGAADDSGLPNDRFFAVRPEGSVSTLKIQRTERGDSAVYLCASSLTGGISYEQYFGPGTRLTVT.

CDR3: CASSLGGQGSNEQYF. As DNA, the CDR3 is TGTGCCAGCAGCTTAGGCGGCCAGGGTTCAAACGAGCAGTACTTC. The chain recombines TRBV7-8 with TRBJ2-7, with D possibly matching TRBD1 (5 bases). V lost 1 base, J lost 5 bases, and 15 bases lay in between. This CDR3 spans 15 amino acids. From germline, CDR1 is SGHVS and CDR2 FQNEAQ. Variable domain in full (rest from reference TRBV7-8 and TRBJ2-7): GAGVSQSPRYKVAKRGQDVALRCDPISGHVSLFWYQQALGQGPEFLTYFQNEAQLDKSGLPSDRFFAERPEGSVSTLKIQRTQQEDSAVYLCASSLGGQGSNEQYFGPGTRLTVT.

A few counts support this clone. V and J are TRBV7-2 and TRBJ1-1; TRBD1 matches at 7 bases. Losses at the gene ends were 5 bases for V and 5 bases for J; bases not matched to a gene: 5. The CDR3 runs to 13 residues. In germline, CDR1 is SGHTA, CDR2 FQGNSA. CDR3 nucleotides: TGTGCCAGCAGCACCCCAGGGGGAACTGAAGCTTTCTTT. Protein sequence: CASSTPGGTEAFF.

This clone was seen only a few times. The gene calls are TRBV5-1 and TRBJ2-2, with 10 bases that match TRBD2. Germline V gene sequence: CDR1 SGHRS, CDR2 YFSETQ. The V and J ends lost 5 bases and 5 bases, in that order; junction bases with no gene match: 9. The CDR3 sequence is 16 residues long. The CDR3 sequence: CASRKGLAGDTGELFF. As DNA, the CDR3 is TGCGCCAGCAGAAAGGGGCTAGCGGGGGATACCGGGGAGCTGTTTTTT.

The chain carries TRBV6-6 and TRBJ2-3; 9 bases agree with TRBD1. Germline values: CDR1 MNHNY, CDR2 SVGAGI (reference sequence). CDR3 size: 15 residues. The V segment lost 5 bases and the J segment 3 bases; nucleotides outside the gene matches: 6. The CDR3: CASSNGQGITDTQYF. As DNA, the CDR3 is TGTGCCAGCAGTAACGGACAGGGGATAACAGATACGCAGTATTTT.

This sequence joins TRBV5-6 and TRBJ2-1, with TRBD2 as a possible D gene (6 bases). V gave up 2 bases and J gave up 6 bases, with 15 bases separating them. Germline values: CDR1 SGHDT, CDR2 YYEEEE. The CDR3 is made up of 15 amino acids. The CDR3 sequence: CASSLGTPFSNEQFF. DNA for the CDR3: TGTGCCAGCAGCTTAGGGACTCCATTCTCCAATGAGCAGTTCTTC.

On this clone: The sample contains more than one DNA sequence encoding this CDR3. The CDR3 sequence is CASSLSGGTEAFF. DNA for the CDR3: TGTGCCAGCAGTTTATCGGGGGGGACTGAAGCTTTCTTT. This chain joins TRBV27 and TRBJ1-1; perhaps TRBD1 as D (5 bases). The CDR3 totals 13 residues. V was cut by 0 bases and J by 5 bases, with 7 bases left in between. Germline-derived CDR1 and CDR2 are MNHEY and SMNVEV (reference sequence).

The V call is TRBV5-1, the J call TRBJ2-6; D remains ambiguous. From germline, CDR1 is SGHRS and CDR2 YFSETQ. There are 15 residues in the CDR3. V lost 4 bases to trimming and J lost 2 bases, with 10 bases between them. CDR3: CASSPTRAGANVLTF. The CDR3 DNA reads TGCGCCAGCAGCCCCACCCGGGCTGGGGCCAACGTCCTGACTTTC. The variable domain in full, completed from reference TRBV5-1 and TRBJ2-6, reads KAGVTQTPRYLIKTRGQQVTLSCSPISGHRSVSWYQQTPGQGLQFLFEYFSETQRNKGNFPGRFSGRQFSNSRSEMNVSTLELGDSALYLCASSPTRAGANVLTFGAGSRLTVL.

This chain links TRBV5-6 with TRBJ1-5; D gene ambiguous. The CDR3 is made up of 16 amino acids. CDR1 and CDR2 (germline): SGHDT, YYEEEE. Trimming shortened V by 4 bases and J by 5 bases, and 19 bases separated the two germline ends. CDR3 DNA: TGTGCCAGCAGCGGAGGAGATGGGCGCAGCGATCAGCCCCAGCATTTT. Protein product: CASSGGDGRSDQPQHF.

The chain employs TRBV2 and TRBJ2-7, with D perhaps matching TRBD2 (6 bases). The CDR3 contains 13 residues. Germline V lookup: CDR1 SNHLY, CDR2 FYNNEI. Trimming cost V 6 bases and J 5 bases, with 14 bases left between them. CDR3 loop: CASRNRGKDEQYF. CDR3 coding DNA: TGTGCCAGCAGGAACCGGGGGAAGGACGAGCAGTACTTC.

This chain links TRBV5-4 with TRBJ2-3, with 12 bases identical to TRBD1. CDR3 length: 16 residues. The V and J ends lost 4 bases and 4 bases, in that order; junction bases with no gene match: 7. From germline, CDR1 is SGHNT and CDR2 YYREEE (reference sequence). CDR3 loop: CASSRGQGALSDTQYF. In DNA form, the CDR3 reads TGTGCCAGCAGCCGGGGACAGGGGGCTCTATCAGATACGCAGTATTTT.

This clone was counted only a few times. The chain carries TRBV18 and TRBJ1-1; D is possibly TRBD1 (6 bases). With 2 bases removed from V and 1 base from J, the gap between germline ends came to 11 bases. Germline V CDR1 and CDR2: KGHSH, LQKENI. This CDR3 contains 15 residues. CDR3 amino acids: CASSPRGGENTEAFF. For the CDR3, the DNA is TGTGCCAGCTCACCAAGAGGGGGGGAGAACACTGAAGCTTTCTTT.

V and J are TRBV19 and TRBJ1-2; no clear D. Trimming removed 5 bases at V and 5 bases at J, with 18 bases between. Germline V gives CDR1 LNHDA, CDR2 SQIVND (reference sequence). The CDR3 runs 15 residues. CDR3 coding DNA: TGTGCCAGTAGTCCGATACAAAAGATAAATTATGGCTACACCTTC. Translation gives CASSPIQKINYGYTF.

This clone was counted between two and nine times. This sequence joins TRBV6-1 and TRBJ2-7; D may be TRBD1 (5 bases). V lost 6 bases and J 6 bases, leaving 12 bases between the germline ends. CDR3 length: 12 residues. Germline-derived CDR1 and CDR2 are MNHNS and SASEGT. The CDR3 region has the DNA TGTGCCAGCAGCCTCTGGACATTCGAGCAGTACTTC. Encoded protein: CASSLWTFEQYF.

The chain is built from TRBV28 and TRBJ2-7, with a possible D match to TRBD2 (6 bases). The CDR3 is made up of 12 amino acids. Germline values: CDR1 MDHEN, CDR2 SYDVKM. With 6 bases removed from V and 10 bases from J, the gap between germline ends came to 16 bases. CDR3 DNA sequence: TGTGCCAGCAGAGAACCAGGGCGGGACCAGTACTTC. Protein sequence: CASREPGRDQYF.

The rearrangement joins TRBV6-5 to TRBJ2-2; D is possibly TRBD1 (6 bases). The CDR3 is 14 amino acids. Germline V gene sequence: CDR1 MNHEY, CDR2 SVGAGI. V lost 4 bases and J lost 1, with 7 bases in between. The CDR3 loop reads CASSLQGNTGELFF. Here the CDR3 DNA reads TGTGCCAGCAGTTTACAGGGGAACACCGGGGAGCTGTTTTTT.

The chain recombines TRBV29-1 with TRBJ2-5; D is possibly TRBD2 (6 bases). The closer fit of TRBJ2-7 to the DNA end suggests the J call may be wrong. CDR3 length: 14 residues. CDR1 and CDR2 (germline): SQVTM, ANQGSEA. The CDR3 sequence is CSVLGGAGGYEQYF. The CDR3 DNA reads as TGCAGCGTTCTAGGAGGGGCAGGCGGCTACGAGCAGTACTTC.

V is TRBV9 and J is TRBJ2-2; a weak D match, TRBD2 (5 bases). CDR1 is SGDLS, CDR2 YYNGEE, per germline. The CDR3 has 16 residues. Between the trimmed V and J ends, which lost 4 bases and 16 bases, there was a span of 29 bases. The CDR3 spells CASSPSLGASGMGPFF. For the CDR3, the DNA is TGTGCCAGCAGCCCCAGTCTGGGAGCTTCCGGAATGGGTCCGTTTTTT.

This clone was detected only a few times. V and J are TRBV10-3 and TRBJ1-1; D may be TRBD1 (6 bases). V gave up 9 bases and J gave up 3 bases, with 26 bases separating them. Germline V gene data show CDR1 as ENHRY and CDR2 as SYGVKD. The CDR3 has 17 amino acids. CDR3 protein: CAITRGGQIGLDTEAFF. Here the CDR3 DNA reads TGTGCCATTACACGGGGGGGGCAGATAGGGTTGGACACTGAAGCTTTCTTT.

V usage is TRBV7-8 and J usage is TRBJ2-2, with D perhaps matching TRBD2 (6 bases). The V end was cut by 5 bases, the J end by 9 bases, with 19 bases between. This CDR3 region has 15 residues. CDR1 is SGHVS, CDR2 FQNEAQ, per germline. This CDR3 is CASSPRDLKVRELFF. CDR3 DNA: TGTGCCAGCAGCCCCCGGGACTTAAAAGTTAGGGAGCTGTTTTTT.

The chain joins TRBV7-7 to TRBJ1-1; possible D gene TRBD1, 6 bases. V was clipped by 3 bases and J by 7 bases, with 12 bases between them. Germline values: CDR1 SSHAT, CDR2 FNYEAQ (reference sequence). The CDR3 runs to 13 residues. This chain's CDR3 is CASSLATGYEAFF. In DNA form, the CDR3 reads TGTGCCAGCAGCTTGGCGACAGGTTATGAAGCTTTCTTT.